This entry lists 18 T cell receptor beta chains sequenced from one sample in a study of blood T cell repertoires in COVID-19. The data were produced by immunoSEQ multiplex PCR, yet TCRdb's version contains in-frame clones alone and is incomplete. The table has some 90,000 clones, about 89% seen once. The source material was peripheral blood. Every receptor here comes from a man aged 50 to 59 with COVID-19, enrolled during active disease.

In DNA form, the CDR3 reads TGTGCCAGCAGTTCCCCTACCAGGGGAGGGGTCTATGGCTACACCTTC. It codes for CASSSPTRGGVYGYTF. The chain uses TRBV6-5 and TRBJ1-2, with TRBD1 as a possible D gene (6 bases). Germline CDR1 MNHEY, CDR2 SVGAGI. The CDR3 is 16 amino acids. V lost 4 bases to trimming and J lost 4 bases, with 19 bases between them.

This clone was counted between two and nine times. The V and J genes are TRBV7-9 and TRBJ1-1; D is possibly TRBD1 (5 bases). In germline, CDR1 is SEHNR, CDR2 FQNEAQ (reference sequence). V was pared by 6 bases and J by 4 bases, with 18 bases between. CDR3 length: 15 amino acids. The CDR3, as DNA: TGTGCCAGCAGATTAACGGGGGAGGGGAGCACTGAAGCTTTCTTT. Translated: CASRLTGEGSTEAFF.

This clone was detected only once. The rearrangement links TRBV5-6 to TRBJ1-6, with 10 nucleotides matching TRBD1. The CDR3 sequence is 15 residues long. Germline V gene sequence: CDR1 SGHDT, CDR2 YYEEEE. Losses at the gene ends were 2 bases for V and 7 bases for J; bases not matched to a gene: 3. The CDR3, as DNA: TGTGCCAGCAGCTTAAGGGGACAGGGGAATTCACCCCTCCACTTT. This translates into CASSLRGQGNSPLHF.

V is TRBV7-3 and J is TRBJ1-1, with D tentatively TRBD1 (5 bases). This CDR3 is built from 12 residues. Germline V gene sequence: CDR1 SGHTA, CDR2 FQGTGA. Trimming removed 7 bases at V and 5 bases at J, with 11 bases between. CDR3 sequence reads: CASKGFGTEAFF. CDR3 DNA sequence: TGTGCCAGCAAGGGGTTCGGTACTGAAGCTTTCTTT.

V and J are TRBV2 and TRBJ1-2; D is unclear. V lost 2 bases and J 4 bases, leaving 5 bases between the germline ends. This CDR3 contains 12 residues. Germline CDR1 is SNHLY and CDR2 is FYNNEI. CDR3 amino acids: CASSEPGYGYTF. The DNA of the CDR3 is TGTGCCAGCAGTGAACCGGGCTATGGCTACACCTTC.

The rearrangement links TRBV10-3 to TRBJ1-3; D is unclear. V gave up 6 bases and J gave up 0 bases, with 12 bases separating them. The CDR3 has 15 amino acids. The germline CDR1 and CDR2 sequences are ENHRY and SYGVKD. CDR3 amino acids: CAIRPRVASGNTIYF. In nucleotides, the CDR3 is TGTGCCATCAGGCCACGGGTCGCCTCTGGAAACACCATATATTTT.

This clone was observed a single time. The chain is built from TRBV28 and TRBJ1-2, with TRBD1 identical over 10 bases. From germline, CDR1 is MDHEN and CDR2 SYDVKM. Trimming at V came to 7 bases and at J to 6 bases, leaving 14 bases not matched to a gene. The CDR3 contains 16 residues. This chain's CDR3 is CASNRPGQGYKDGYTF. In DNA form, the CDR3 reads TGTGCCAGCAACCGTCCGGGACAGGGGTATAAGGATGGCTACACCTTC.

CDR3 bases: TGTGCCAGCAGTCCCCGGACAGCTCTTCCCAACGAGCAGTACTTC. Protein sequence: CASSPRTALPNEQYF. The chain links TRBV28 to TRBJ2-7; D is possibly TRBD1 (6 bases). There are 15 residues in the CDR3. V lost 5 bases and J 5 bases, leaving 19 bases between the germline ends. Per germline, CDR1 MDHEN and CDR2 SYDVKM.

The chain carries TRBV9 and TRBJ2-2, with TRBD2 as a possible D gene (6 bases). V was shortened by 7 bases and J by 5 bases, with 15 bases between the two germline ends. CDR1 SGDLS and CDR2 YYNGEE come from the germline V gene. CDR3 length: 14 residues. CDR3 loop: CASSTGVGTGELFF. The DNA for the CDR3 is TGTGCCAGCTCCACGGGGGTAGGAACCGGGGAGCTGTTTTTT.

The genes are TRBV5-8 and TRBJ2-1; no firm D call. The V end was cut by 1 base, the J end by 8 bases, with 10 bases between. Germline-derived CDR1 and CDR2 are SGHTS and YDEGEE. The CDR3 covers 13 residues. Written as DNA, the CDR3 is TGTGCCAGCAGCTTGTTACAGCTCGATGAGCAGTTCTTC. Amino acids: CASSLLQLDEQFF. Variable domain in full (rest from reference TRBV5-8 and TRBJ2-1): EAGVTQSPTHLIKTRGQQATLRCSPISGHTSVYWYQQALGLGLQFLLWYDEGEERNRGNFPPRFSGRQFPNYSSELNVNALELEDSALYLCASSLLQLDEQFFGPGTRLTVL.

This chain connects TRBV4-2 to TRBJ1-2, with 11 bases aligning to TRBD1. The CDR3 has 15 amino acids. With 1 base clipped from V and 5 bases from J, the junction kept 3 bases outside the gene matches. Germline V gene lookup returns CDR1 LGHNA and CDR2 YNFKEQ. The CDR3 sequence: CASSQGDRGTYGYTF. In DNA, the CDR3 is TGTGCCAGCAGCCAAGGGGACAGGGGGACTTATGGCTACACCTTC.

V gene TRBV11-2 combines with J gene TRBJ2-3, with a tentative D call TRBD1 (5 bases). V lost 3 bases and J 0 bases, leaving 10 bases between the germline ends. This CDR3 is built from 15 residues. CDR1 SGHAT and CDR2 FQNNGV come from the germline V gene. CDR3 region: CASSLDNPSTDTQYF. CDR3 sequence (DNA): TGTGCCAGCAGCTTGGACAATCCTAGCACAGATACGCAGTATTTT.

The rearrangement uses TRBV7-9 and TRBJ2-2, with 12 positions matching TRBD1. There are 15 residues in the CDR3. CDR1 and CDR2 from the germline V gene are SEHNR and FQNEAQ (reference sequence). J was trimmed by 6 bases and V by 3 bases; bases with no gene match: 2. This CDR3 reads CASSFGTGGPGELFF. The CDR3 DNA sequence: TGTGCCAGCAGCTTTGGGACAGGGGGCCCCGGGGAGCTGTTTTTT.

The chain uses TRBV21-1 and TRBJ2-7; the table gives TRBD1 as D, unverified against the DNA. TRBV21-1 is a recognized pseudogene. CDR3 length: 15 amino acids. CDR3 region: CASSKVLRGSYEQYF. The DNA of the CDR3 is TGTGCCAGCAGCAAAGTTCTCAGGGGGTCCTACGAGCAGTACTTC.

The CDR3 DNA reads TGTGCCAGTAGTAAACGGACAGGGCCAGATACGCAGTATTTT. Translating gives CASSKRTGPDTQYF. J is TRBJ2-3 and V is TRBV19, with 8 bases aligning to TRBD1. J gave up 4 bases and V 4 bases, and 4 bases lay outside the gene matches. Germline V gene sequence: CDR1 LNHDA, CDR2 SQIVND (reference sequence). The CDR3 contains 14 residues. The full variable domain, in which reference TRBV19 and TRBJ2-3 provide the parts outside the CDR3, is DGGITQSPKYLFRKEGQNVTLSCEQNLNHDAMYWYRQDPGQGLRLIYYSQIVNDFQKGDIAEGYSVSREKKESFPLTVTSAQKNPTAFYLCASSKRTGPDTQYFGPGTRLTVL.

The V and J genes are TRBV6-5 and TRBJ1-4; the D gene is possibly TRBD1 (5 bases). The CDR3 spans 15 residues. Germline assignment: CDR1 MNHEY and CDR2 SVGAGI. V lost 6 bases and J lost 1, with 12 bases in between. CDR3 residues: CASRTGDRTNEKLFF. The CDR3 DNA sequence: TGTGCCAGCAGAACGGGAGACAGAACTAATGAAAAACTGTTTTTT.

V gene TRBV30 combines with J gene TRBJ1-3; 7 bases line up with TRBD1. The CDR3 runs to 14 residues. CDR1 is GTSNPN, CDR2 SVGIG, per germline (reference sequence). V was pared by 3 bases and J by 6 bases, with 8 bases of the junction left unmatched. The CDR3 DNA is TGTGCCTGGAGGTTAACAGGGGTGGAAAACACCATATATTTT. It encodes CAWRLTGVENTIYF.

The chain is built from TRBV4-3 and TRBJ1-6; TRBD1 aligns across 7 bases. After removal of 0 bases from V and 3 bases from J, the junction contained 8 bases not matched to a gene. This CDR3 comprises 18 residues. The V gene's germline CDR1 is LGHNA and CDR2 YSLEER. This CDR3 reads CASSQDLGQQNYNSPLHF. The DNA for the CDR3 is TGCGCCAGCAGCCAAGATTTGGGACAGCAGAACTATAATTCACCCCTCCACTTT.